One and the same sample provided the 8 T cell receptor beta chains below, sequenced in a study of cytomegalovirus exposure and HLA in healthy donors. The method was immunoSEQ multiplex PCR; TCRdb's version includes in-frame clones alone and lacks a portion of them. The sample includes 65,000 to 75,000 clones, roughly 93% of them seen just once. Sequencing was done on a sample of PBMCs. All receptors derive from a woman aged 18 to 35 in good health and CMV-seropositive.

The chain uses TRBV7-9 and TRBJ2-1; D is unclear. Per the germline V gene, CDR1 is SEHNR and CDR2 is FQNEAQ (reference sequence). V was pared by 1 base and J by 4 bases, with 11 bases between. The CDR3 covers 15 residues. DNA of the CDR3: TGTGCCAGCAGCTTAGAAGCATCAGGATACAATGAGCAGTTCTTC. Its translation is CASSLEASGYNEQFF.

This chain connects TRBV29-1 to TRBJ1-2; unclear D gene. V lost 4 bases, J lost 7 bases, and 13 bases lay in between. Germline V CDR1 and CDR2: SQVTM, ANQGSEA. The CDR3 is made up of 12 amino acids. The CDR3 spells CSVVTPGGGYTF. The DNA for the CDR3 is TGCAGCGTTGTTACCCCCGGCGGTGGCTACACCTTC.

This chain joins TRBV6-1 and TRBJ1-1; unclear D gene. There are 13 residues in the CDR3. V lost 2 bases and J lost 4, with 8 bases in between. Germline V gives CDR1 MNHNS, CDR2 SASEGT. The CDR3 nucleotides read TGTGCCAGCAGTGAAAGGGAGAGCACTGAAGCTTTCTTT. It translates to CASSERESTEAFF.

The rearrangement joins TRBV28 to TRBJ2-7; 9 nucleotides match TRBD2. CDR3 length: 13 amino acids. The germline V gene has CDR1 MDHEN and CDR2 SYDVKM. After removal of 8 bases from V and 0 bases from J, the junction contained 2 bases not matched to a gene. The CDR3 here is CASRTSASYEQYF. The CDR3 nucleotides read TGTGCCAGCCGGACTAGCGCCTCCTACGAGCAGTACTTC.

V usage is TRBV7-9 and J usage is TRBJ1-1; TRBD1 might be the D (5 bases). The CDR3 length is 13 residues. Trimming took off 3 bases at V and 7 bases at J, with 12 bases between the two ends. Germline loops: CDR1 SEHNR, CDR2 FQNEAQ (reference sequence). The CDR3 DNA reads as TGTGCCAGCAGCTTTGCTAATAGGGGTGAAGCTTTCTTT. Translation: CASSFANRGEAFF.

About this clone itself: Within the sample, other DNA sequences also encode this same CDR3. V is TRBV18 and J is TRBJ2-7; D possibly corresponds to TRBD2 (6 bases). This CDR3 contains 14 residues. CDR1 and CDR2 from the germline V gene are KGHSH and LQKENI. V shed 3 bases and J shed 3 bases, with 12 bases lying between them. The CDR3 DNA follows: TGTGCCAGCTCACCCGGGACGGGGGACTACGAGCAGTACTTC. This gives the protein CASSPGTGDYEQYF.

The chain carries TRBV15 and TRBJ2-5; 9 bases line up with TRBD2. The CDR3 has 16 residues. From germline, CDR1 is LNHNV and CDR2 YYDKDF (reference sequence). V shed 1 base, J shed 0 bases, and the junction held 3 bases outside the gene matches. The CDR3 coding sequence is TGTGCCACCAGCAGAGGACTAGCGGCGGACCAAGAGACCCAGTACTTC. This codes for CATSRGLAADQETQYF.

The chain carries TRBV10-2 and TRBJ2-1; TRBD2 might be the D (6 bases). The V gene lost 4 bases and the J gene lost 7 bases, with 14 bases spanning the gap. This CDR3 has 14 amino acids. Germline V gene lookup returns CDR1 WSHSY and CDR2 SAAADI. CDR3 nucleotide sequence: TGCGCCAGCAGTGGAACGGGAGTGTTTAATGAGCAGTTCTTC. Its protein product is CASSGTGVFNEQFF.